This T cell receptor (beta chain) is drawn from a study of monozygotic twins with inflammatory bowel disease. Study-wide findings and caveats: Other individuals had fewer clonotypes in common with IBD patients than with healthy twins, especially with disease activity.

On this clonotype: Its antigen remains unknown.

Germline lookup yields CDR1 ENHRY and CDR2 SYGVKD. The CDR3 runs 15 residues. TCRalpha along with TCRbeta cDNA was subjected to two nested PCRs lasting about 16 and 10 cycles. Reanalyzing the 5' RACE reads, TCRdb keeps one entry per CDR3 protein, without DNA. Here the sample table reports 350,000 to 550,000 distinct CDR3 sequences. The sample taken for sequencing was blood. The clonotype comes from a human donor with ulcerative colitis or Crohn's disease, or a healthy co-twin of an affected twin (not recorded which). This chain uses TRBV10-3 with TRBJ1-1. This CDR3 is CAISPSPRENTEAFF.